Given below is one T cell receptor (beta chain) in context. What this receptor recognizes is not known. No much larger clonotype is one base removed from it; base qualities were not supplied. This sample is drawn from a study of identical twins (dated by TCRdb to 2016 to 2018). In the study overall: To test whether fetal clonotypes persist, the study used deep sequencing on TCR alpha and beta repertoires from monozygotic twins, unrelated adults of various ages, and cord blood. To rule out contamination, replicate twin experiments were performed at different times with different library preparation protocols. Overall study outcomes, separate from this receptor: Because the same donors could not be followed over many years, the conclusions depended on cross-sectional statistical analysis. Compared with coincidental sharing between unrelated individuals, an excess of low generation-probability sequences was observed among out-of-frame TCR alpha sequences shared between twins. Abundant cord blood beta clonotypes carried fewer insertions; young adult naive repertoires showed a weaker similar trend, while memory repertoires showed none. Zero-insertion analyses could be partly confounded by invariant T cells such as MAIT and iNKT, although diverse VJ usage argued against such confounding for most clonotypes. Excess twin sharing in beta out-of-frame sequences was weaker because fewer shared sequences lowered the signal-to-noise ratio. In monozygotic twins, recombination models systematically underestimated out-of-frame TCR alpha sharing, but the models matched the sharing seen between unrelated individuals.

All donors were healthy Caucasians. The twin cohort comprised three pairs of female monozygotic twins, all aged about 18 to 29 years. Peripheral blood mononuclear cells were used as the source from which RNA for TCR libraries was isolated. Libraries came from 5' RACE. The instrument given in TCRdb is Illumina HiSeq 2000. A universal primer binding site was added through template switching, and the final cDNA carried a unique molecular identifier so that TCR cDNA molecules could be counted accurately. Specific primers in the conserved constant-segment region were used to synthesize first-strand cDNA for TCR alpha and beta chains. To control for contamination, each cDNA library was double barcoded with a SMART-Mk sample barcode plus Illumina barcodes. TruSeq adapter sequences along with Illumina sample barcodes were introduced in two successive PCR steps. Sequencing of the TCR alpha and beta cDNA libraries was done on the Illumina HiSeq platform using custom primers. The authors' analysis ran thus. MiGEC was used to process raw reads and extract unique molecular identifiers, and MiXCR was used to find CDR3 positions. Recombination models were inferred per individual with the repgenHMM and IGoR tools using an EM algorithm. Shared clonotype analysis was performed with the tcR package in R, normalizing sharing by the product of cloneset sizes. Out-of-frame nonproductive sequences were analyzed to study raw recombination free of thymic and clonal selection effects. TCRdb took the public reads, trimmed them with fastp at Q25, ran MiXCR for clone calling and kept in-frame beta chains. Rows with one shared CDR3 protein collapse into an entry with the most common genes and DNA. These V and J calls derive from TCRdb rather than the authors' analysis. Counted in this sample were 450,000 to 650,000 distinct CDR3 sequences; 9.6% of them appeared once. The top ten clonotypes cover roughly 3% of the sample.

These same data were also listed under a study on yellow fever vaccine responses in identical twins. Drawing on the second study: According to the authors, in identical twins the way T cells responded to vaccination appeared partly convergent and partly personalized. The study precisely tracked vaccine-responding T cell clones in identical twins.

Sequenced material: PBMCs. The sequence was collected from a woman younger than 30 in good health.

The nucleotide sequence reads TGTGCCAGCGCGGAATACAATCAGCCCCAGCATTTT. It is translated as CASAEYNQPQHF. The V and J segments used are TRBV6-6 and TRBJ1-5; a confident D gene designation cannot be given. The germline V gene (reference sequence) yields MNHNY for CDR1 and SVGAGI for CDR2. The CDR3 runs 12 amino acids, cysteine and phenylalanine included. CDR3 DNA is the only sequence kept; it has 36 bases, read in frame from the first base. Cut back by 8 bases and 3 bases, the V and J ends lie 8 bases apart.